This T cell receptor (beta chain) was sequenced during a study of molecular identifiers for immune sequencing clone quantification. General study findings and limits: Identical TCR molecules can share a barcode, and this sharing could underestimate highly expanded clone sizes. Among some 1.1 million naive cells, spiked Jurkat TCR RNA from a single cell was reportedly detectable.

This clonotype has ten or more counts. Its specificity is not known. J gave up 1 base and V 5 bases, and 9 bases lay outside the gene matches. The CDR3 is 16 amino acids. Germline V gene data show CDR1 as MNHEY and CDR2 as SVGAGI. Between about 18,000 and 1,100,000 sorted cells, with 10%, 30% or 50% RNA, yielded naive CD8 libraries. Naive CD8 T cells were picked out by sorting for CD8+CD4-CCR7+CD45RA+. TCRdb fed the PCR reads into MiXCR, producing one record per CDR3 protein. In the table there are 250,000 to 400,000 distinct CDR3 sequences, over 20% of which are singletons. Material for sequencing was naive CD8+ T cells from blood, with Jurkat cell RNA spiked in. Subset indicated: FACS-sorted CD8+CD4-CCR7+CD45RA+ naive T cells. This TCR came from a human donor in good health. Some libraries in this study had Jurkat cell RNA spiked in. The V call is TRBV6-5, the J call TRBJ2-3, with 7 nucleotides matching TRBD1. Here the CDR3 reads CASSQTGFGGTDTQYF. The CDR3, as DNA: TGTGCCAGCAGTCAGACAGGGTTTGGGGGCACAGATACGCAGTATTTT.